What follows is one T cell receptor (beta chain) and its context. Antigen specificity is unknown. The data belong to a study of cytomegalovirus exposure and HLA in healthy donors. Study results and limitations: The HLA-A and HLA-B alleles of most subjects were reportedly predicted accurately from TCR beta sequences. The study found most TCR sequences rare, yet found some public TCRs in many donors. In an earlier analysis, about 87% or about 30%: the productive usage of most TCR beta V segments.

The primer mix had 60 Vbeta and 13 Jbeta primers. TCRdb's copy holds only in-frame clones and misses some; the assay was immunoSEQ multiplex PCR. The sample has about 140,000 clones, approximately 82% seen once; the top ten hold 9.7%. The ends were cut back, 0 bases at V and 10 bases at J, with 13 bases in the middle. The V gene's germline CDR1 is SGHVS and CDR2 FNYEAQ. CDR3 length equals 13 residues. The sequence derives from an older woman in good health and CMV-seropositive. The J gene is TRBJ2-7, the V gene TRBV7-6; a weak D match, TRBD1 (5 bases). The sequencing input was PBMCs. The CDR3 protein is CASSLASGLLQYF. The CDR3 nucleotides are TGTGCCAGCAGCTTAGCGTCAGGGCTGTTACAGTACTTC.